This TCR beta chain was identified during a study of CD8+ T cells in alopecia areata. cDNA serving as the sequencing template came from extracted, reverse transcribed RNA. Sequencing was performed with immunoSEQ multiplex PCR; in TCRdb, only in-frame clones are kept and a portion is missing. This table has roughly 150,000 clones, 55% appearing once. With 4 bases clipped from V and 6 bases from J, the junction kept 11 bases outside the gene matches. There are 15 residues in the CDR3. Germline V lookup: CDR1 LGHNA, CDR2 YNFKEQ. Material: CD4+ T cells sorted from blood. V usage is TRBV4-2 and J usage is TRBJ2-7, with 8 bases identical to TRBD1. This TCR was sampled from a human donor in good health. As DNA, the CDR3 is TGTGCCAGCAGCCTGGGGGGAACAGGGGGTGCCGAGCAGTACTTC. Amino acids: CASSLGGTGGAEQYF.